These T cell receptor beta chains were read from a single sample in a study of shared clonotypes between healthy human individuals. The assay was immunoSEQ multiplex PCR, and TCRdb's table has in-frame clones only and misses some. Among 2 million to 2.5 million clones, approximately 96% were seen once, and the ten largest hold over 0.1%. Sequencing used naive CD4+ T cells sorted from blood. These receptor sequences come from a young man in good health. CDR3s leave out the opening cysteine and the closing phenylalanine or tryptophan.

V gene	J gene	CDR3 protein
TRBV19	TRBJ1-4	ASSIVAGEKLF
TRBV7-9	TRBJ1-2	ASSLDDSSYGYT
TRBV2	TRBJ2-7	ASSRGTSGGLYEQY
TRBV6-5	TRBJ2-3	ASSYSVWDTQY
TRBV2	TRBJ2-3	ASTIGSSTDTQY
TRBV6-1	TRBJ2-3	ASSERRLAEETQY
TRBV30	TRBJ1-1	AWSAGTGMNTEAF
TRBV11-2	TRBJ2-7	ASSLKVTGPEQY
TRBV5-1	TRBJ2-7	ASTDPGQDYEQY
TRBV9	TRBJ1-2	ASSATGSQGGYT
TRBV6-6	TRBJ1-5	ASSRLRTGDQPQH
TRBV7-6	TRBJ2-2	ASSLAGIGELF
TRBV29-1	TRBJ1-1	SVEVRGIRSTEAF
TRBV11-3	TRBJ1-5	ASSLVVRPPLQPQH
TRBV9	TRBJ2-3	ASSVAVTGTDTQY
TRBV27	TRBJ2-7	ASSFAGQGSYEQY
TRBV30	TRBJ1-5	AWSALTEEQPQH
TRBV11-2	TRBJ2-7	ASRPGTTHEQY
TRBV6-5	TRBJ1-4	ASRSTGTNEKLF
TRBV7-2	TRBJ1-2	ASSLSTGSGFYGYT
TRBV30	TRBJ2-3	AWSLVGRSPDTQY
TRBV7-9	TRBJ1-2	AERAGFKGYT
TRBV19	TRBJ1-2	ASSIETGRDGYT
TRBV6-4	TRBJ2-3	ASSEGLADTDTQY
TRBV21-1	TRBJ1-6	ASSKSPGRDQNSPLH
TRBV15	TRBJ1-5	ATSRASGQSSNQPQH
TRBV2	TRBJ1-4	ASSGGQGLNEKLF
TRBV5-4	TRBJ2-4	ASSRAADSSKNIQY
TRBV29-1	TRBJ2-3	SVDSGTDTQY
TRBV6-1	TRBJ1-3	ASVEPRGPGNTIY
TRBV6-1	TRBJ2-3	ASSEGVGPPTDTQY
TRBV6-4	TRBJ1-2	ASTCLIPRYGYT
TRBV6-6	TRBJ2-7	ASSYFGGGITYEQY
TRBV27	TRBJ2-7	ASSLRGGYEQY
TRBV10-2	TRBJ2-1	ASSGSSPYNEQF
TRBV2	TRBJ2-3	ASSKRTDWGDTQY
TRBV12-5	TRBJ2-1	ASGLGAVDEQF
TRBV28	TRBJ2-7	ASTPSPDRTKVSPYEQY
TRBV29-1	TRBJ1-2	SVGRGRAGYT
TRBV18	TRBJ2-7	ASSQSGSSYEQY
TRBV5-1	TRBJ1-2	ASSLDLGQGKDGYT
TRBV6-5	TRBJ2-1	ASSSGQGSSNEQF
TRBV7-2	TRBJ1-5	ASSLISLSNQPQH
TRBV6-1	TRBJ1-5	ASSEAYPQH
TRBV27	TRBJ1-1	ASRGPPGAEAF
TRBV29-1	TRBJ1-1	SVEDRALGAF
TRBV30	TRBJ2-1	AWSVRRTSGRYNEQF
TRBV19	TRBJ1-2	ASIDQAATIYGYT
TRBV6-5	TRBJ2-5	ASSYGQFKETQY
TRBV28	TRBJ2-2	ASSLTSGPGELF
TRBV5-1	TRBJ1-4	ASSSDGLTNEKLF
TRBV30	TRBJ2-7	AWSQGASYEQY